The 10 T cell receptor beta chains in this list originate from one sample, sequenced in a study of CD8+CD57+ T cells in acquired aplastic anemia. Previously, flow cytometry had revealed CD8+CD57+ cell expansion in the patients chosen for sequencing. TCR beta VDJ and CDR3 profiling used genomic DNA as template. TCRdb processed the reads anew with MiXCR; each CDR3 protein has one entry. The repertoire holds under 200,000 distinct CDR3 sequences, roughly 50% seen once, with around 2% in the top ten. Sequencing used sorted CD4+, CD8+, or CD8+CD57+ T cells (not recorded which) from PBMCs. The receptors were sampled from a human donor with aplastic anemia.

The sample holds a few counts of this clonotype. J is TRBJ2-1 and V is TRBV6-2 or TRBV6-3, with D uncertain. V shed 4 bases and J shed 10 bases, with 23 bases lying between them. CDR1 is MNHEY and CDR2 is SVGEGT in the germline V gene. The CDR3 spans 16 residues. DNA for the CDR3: TGTGCCAGCAGTTTGAGTACCCGGACCCTCCAGAGAGAGCAGTTCTTC. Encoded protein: CASSLSTRTLQREQFF.

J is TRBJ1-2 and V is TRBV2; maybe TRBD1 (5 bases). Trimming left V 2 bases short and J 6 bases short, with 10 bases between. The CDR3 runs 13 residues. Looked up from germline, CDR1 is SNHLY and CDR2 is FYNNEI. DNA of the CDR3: TGTGCCAGCAGTGAAAGAGGGGAAGATGGCTACACCTTC. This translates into CASSERGEDGYTF.

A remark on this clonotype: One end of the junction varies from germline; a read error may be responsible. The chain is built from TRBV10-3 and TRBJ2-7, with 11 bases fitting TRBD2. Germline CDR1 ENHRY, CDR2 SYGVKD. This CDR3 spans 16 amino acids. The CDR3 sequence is CASSKTSGGSSYEQYF. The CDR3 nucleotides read TGTGCCAGCAGTAAAACTAGCGGGGGTTCATCCTACGAGCAGTACTTC.

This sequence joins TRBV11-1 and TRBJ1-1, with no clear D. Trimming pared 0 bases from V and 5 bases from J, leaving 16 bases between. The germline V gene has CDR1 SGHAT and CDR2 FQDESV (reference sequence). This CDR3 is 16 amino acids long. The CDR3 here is CASSLARLADGTEAFF. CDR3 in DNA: TGTGCCAGCAGCTTAGCAAGGCTGGCAGATGGGACTGAAGCTTTCTTT.

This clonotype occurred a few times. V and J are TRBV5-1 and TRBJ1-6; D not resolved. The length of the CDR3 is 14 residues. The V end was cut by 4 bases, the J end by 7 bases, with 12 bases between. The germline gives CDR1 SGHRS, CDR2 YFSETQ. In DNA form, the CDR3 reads TGCGCCAGCAGCCTGATCGGGGAAAATTCACCCCTCCACTTT. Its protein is CASSLIGENSPLHF.

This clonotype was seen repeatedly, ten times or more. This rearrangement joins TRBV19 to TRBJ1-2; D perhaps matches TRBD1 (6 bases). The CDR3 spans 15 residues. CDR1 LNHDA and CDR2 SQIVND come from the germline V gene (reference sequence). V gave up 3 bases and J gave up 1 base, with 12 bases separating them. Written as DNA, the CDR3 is TGTGCCAGTAGTATTGGGGACACTCATAACTATGGCTACACCTTC. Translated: CASSIGDTHNYGYTF.

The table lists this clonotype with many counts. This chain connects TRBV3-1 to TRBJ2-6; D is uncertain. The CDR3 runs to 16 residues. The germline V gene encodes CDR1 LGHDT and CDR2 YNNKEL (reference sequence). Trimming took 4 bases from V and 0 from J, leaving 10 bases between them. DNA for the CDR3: TGTGCCAGCAGCCTGTCCGCGCTCTCTGGGGCCAACGTCCTGACTTTC. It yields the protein CASSLSALSGANVLTF.

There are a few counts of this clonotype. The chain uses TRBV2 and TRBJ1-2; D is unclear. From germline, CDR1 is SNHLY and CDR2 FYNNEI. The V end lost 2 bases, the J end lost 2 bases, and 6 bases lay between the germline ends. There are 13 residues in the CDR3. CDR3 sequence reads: CASSEQVNYGYTF. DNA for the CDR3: TGTGCCAGCAGTGAACAGGTGAACTATGGCTACACCTTC.

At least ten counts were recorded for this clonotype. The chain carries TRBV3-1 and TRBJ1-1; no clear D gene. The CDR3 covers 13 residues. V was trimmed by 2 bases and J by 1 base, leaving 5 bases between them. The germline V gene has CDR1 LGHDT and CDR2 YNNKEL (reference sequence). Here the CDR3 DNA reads TGTGCCAGCAGCCAACCACCGAACACTGAAGCTTTCTTT. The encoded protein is CASSQPPNTEAFF.

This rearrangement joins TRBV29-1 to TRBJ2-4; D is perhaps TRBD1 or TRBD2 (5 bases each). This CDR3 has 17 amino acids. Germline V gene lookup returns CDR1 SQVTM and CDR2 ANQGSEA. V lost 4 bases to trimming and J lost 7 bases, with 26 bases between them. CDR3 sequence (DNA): TGCAGCGTTGCCAGTAGTACAGCCGGTTCCGGGACCAACATTCAGTACTTC. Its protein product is CSVASSTAGSGTNIQYF. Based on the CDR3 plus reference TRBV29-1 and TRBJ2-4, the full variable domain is SAVISQKPSRDICQRGTSLTIQCQVDSQVTMMFWYRQQPGQSLTLIATANQGSEATYESGFVIDKFPISRPNLTFSTLTVSNMSPEDSSIYLCSVASSTAGSGTNIQYFGAGTRLSVL.